Following are 30 T cell receptor beta chains from one sample sequenced in a study of blood T cells in healthy people across ages. Alongside a J-beta primer mix, a sample-barcoded 5' primer served in a second PCR lasting about 7 to 12 cycles. Each CDR3 protein is one row after TCRdb ran MiXCR on the 5' RACE reads. The sample carries about 1.6 million distinct CDR3 sequences, around 36% recorded once. Material: blood. The receptors shown here come from a woman aged 25-40 years in good health.

The chain carries TRBV30 and TRBJ2-7, with a possible D match to TRBD2 (6 bases). The DNA end is a closer match to TRBJ2-5, so the J assignment may be wrong. Germline CDR1 is GTSNPN and CDR2 is SVGIG (reference sequence). The CDR3 spans 14 residues. In nucleotides, the CDR3 is TGTGCCTGGAGTGACTCTAGCGAGAGGGGGACCCAGTACTTC. Protein product: CAWSDSSERGTQYF.

On this clonotype itself: Given a much more abundant clone one base away, this may be a read error. The rearrangement uses TRBV28 and TRBJ1-2; D gene ambiguous. CDR3 length: 17 amino acids. CDR1 MDHEN and CDR2 SYDVKM come from the germline V gene. Trimming removed 8 bases from V and 6 bases from J, with 28 bases in between. The CDR3 is CASGIERGFEKAHGYTF. For the CDR3, the DNA is TGTGCCAGCGGTATCGAAAGAGGGTTCGAAAAGGCCCATGGCTACACCTTC.

This CDR3 is CATSRDRQPTDTQYF. As DNA, the CDR3 is TGTGCCACCAGCAGAGACAGGCAACCCACAGATACGCAGTATTTT. The chain links TRBV15 to TRBJ2-3; no reliable D call. The CDR3 runs 15 residues. Germline CDR1 and CDR2: LNHNV and YYDKDF (reference sequence). V gave up 0 bases and J gave up 2 bases, with 9 bases separating them.

The CDR3 loop reads CASRPERGGRTGELFF. DNA of the CDR3: TGTGCCAGCAGACCTGAGCGGGGGGGCCGGACCGGGGAGCTGTTTTTT. V gene TRBV2 combines with J gene TRBJ2-2, with 10 bases aligning to TRBD2. The germline V gene has CDR1 SNHLY and CDR2 FYNNEI. V was clipped by 6 bases and J by 5 bases; unmatched bases: 9. The CDR3 sequence is 16 residues long.

CDR3 residues: CASSSRTGLGETQYF. The CDR3 region has the DNA TGTGCCAGCAGCTCTCGGACAGGCCTCGGGGAGACCCAGTACTTC. The J gene is TRBJ2-5, the V gene TRBV7-9; the match to TRBD1 covers 7 bases. Germline V CDR1 and CDR2: SEHNR, FQNEAQ (reference sequence). The CDR3 runs 15 residues. J lost 5 bases, V lost 4 bases, and 10 bases had no gene match.

Only one count was recorded for this clonotype. The chain employs TRBV5-1 and TRBJ1-2; possibly TRBD1 for D (5 bases). Per the germline V gene, CDR1 is SGHRS and CDR2 is YFSETQ. There are 14 residues in the CDR3. Trimming took off 1 base at V and 7 bases at J, with 14 bases between the two ends. The CDR3 reads CASSLRAGTGGYTF. CDR3 DNA sequence: TGCGCCAGCAGCTTGCGGGCAGGGACGGGTGGCTACACCTTC.

This chain joins TRBV28 and TRBJ2-5; TRBD2 matches 8 bases. Per germline, CDR1 MDHEN and CDR2 SYDVKM. This CDR3 region has 13 residues. V dropped 7 bases and J dropped 4; count of bases not matched to a gene: 5. CDR3 nucleotides: TGTGCCAGCACTACGGGGGGGGTAGAGACCCAGTACTTC. This gives the protein CASTTGGVETQYF.

This clonotype was observed a handful of times. The chain uses TRBV6-1 and TRBJ2-7; D not certain. Per the germline V gene, CDR1 is MNHNS and CDR2 is SASEGT. V was pared by 7 bases and J by 1 base, with 11 bases between. The CDR3 runs 13 residues. CDR3 amino acids: CASTSSGSYEQYF. CDR3 coding DNA: TGTGCCAGCACCTCATCCGGGTCCTACGAGCAGTACTTC.

The chain combines TRBV13 with TRBJ1-1; a weak D match, TRBD1 (5 bases). Germline-derived CDR1 and CDR2 are PRHDT and FYEKMQ (reference sequence). The CDR3 length is 14 residues. Trimming pared 5 bases from V and 4 bases from J, leaving 14 bases between. The chain's CDR3 is CASSGRGLGTEAFF. The CDR3 DNA is TGTGCCAGCAGCGGTAGGGGTTTGGGCACTGAAGCTTTCTTT.

Note on this clonotype: Relative to the germline gene, one junction end is altered; a read error may explain this. The chain combines TRBV4-1 with TRBJ2-5; 7 bases are shared with TRBD1. Germline V gives CDR1 MGHRA, CDR2 YSYEKL. This CDR3 is built from 15 residues. In nucleotides, the CDR3 is TGCGCCTGCAGCCGCCCAGGACAGGACCATGGGACCCAGTACTTC. It translates to CACSRPGQDHGTQYF.

Details on this clonotype: A clone one base away is much larger, so this may be a read error. V gene TRBV20-1 combines with J gene TRBJ2-3; 9 bases are a match to TRBD2. Germline lookup yields CDR1 DFQATT and CDR2 SNEGSKA (reference sequence). CDR3 length: 15 residues. The CDR3 reads CSARRLAASTVTQYF. CDR3 nucleotide sequence: TGCAGTGCTAGGAGACTAGCGGCCTCCACAGTTACGCAGTATTTT.

Only a few counts were recorded for this clonotype. V is TRBV20-1 and J is TRBJ2-7; D possibly corresponds to TRBD1 (6 bases). The V and J ends lost 6 bases and 0 bases respectively, with 12 bases between them. Germline CDR1 DFQATT, CDR2 SNEGSKA (reference sequence). This CDR3 has 13 residues. CDR3 bases: TGCAGTGCCAAAGCAGGGGACTCCTACGAGCAGTACTTC. This gives the protein CSAKAGDSYEQYF.

The chain couples TRBV3-1 to TRBJ2-6; D ambiguous. The CDR3 has 17 residues. CDR1 and CDR2 from the germline V gene are LGHDT and YNNKEL (reference sequence). Trimming took off 3 bases at V and 4 bases at J, with 16 bases between the two ends. The DNA of the CDR3 is TGTGCCAGCAGCCAGGATCGTGAAAGGCAGGGGGCCAACGTCCTGACTTTC. Translation: CASSQDRERQGANVLTF.

The chain carries TRBV7-9 and TRBJ2-7, with 9 bases lining up with TRBD2. Germline V CDR1 and CDR2: SEHNR, FQNEAQ (reference sequence). The V segment lost 4 bases and the J segment 1 base; nucleotides outside the gene matches: 8. The CDR3 runs 16 residues. CDR3 sequence (DNA): TGTGCCAGCAGCTCTTACCGCGGGGGGGTATCCTACGAGCAGTACTTC. Translating gives CASSSYRGGVSYEQYF.

This clonotype has only a few counts. V usage is TRBV7-2 and J usage is TRBJ2-1; weak D call: TRBD2 (6 bases). The CDR3 sequence is 15 residues long. Germline lookup yields CDR1 SGHTA and CDR2 FQGNSA. V lost 2 bases, J lost 6 bases, and 14 bases lay in between. The CDR3 sequence: CASSLNGGLGNEQFF. CDR3 DNA sequence: TGTGCCAGCAGCTTAAATGGGGGGTTGGGCAATGAGCAGTTCTTC.

This clonotype was counted once. The V and J genes are TRBV12-3 or TRBV12-4 and TRBJ2-3; perhaps TRBD1 as D (6 bases). The ends were cut back, 8 bases at V and 6 bases at J, with 12 bases in the middle. The CDR3 sequence is 12 residues long. The CDR3 is CASWDIADTQYF. CDR3 DNA sequence: TGTGCCAGCTGGGACATAGCGGATACGCAGTATTTT.

The rearrangement joins TRBV6-1 to TRBJ2-3; a possible D gene is TRBD1 (5 bases). V lost 3 bases and J 2 bases, leaving 12 bases between the germline ends. The CDR3 is 15 amino acids. Per germline, CDR1 MNHNS and CDR2 SASEGT. CDR3 loop: CASSDQGFTTDTQYF. The CDR3 coding sequence is TGTGCCAGCAGTGACCAGGGCTTTACCACAGATACGCAGTATTTT.

The gene calls are TRBV6-1 and TRBJ1-5; D is unclear. Trimming took off 6 bases at V and 5 bases at J, with 17 bases between the two ends. CDR1 and CDR2 (germline): MNHNS, SASEGT. CDR3 length equals 15 residues. This CDR3 is CASRGEDTLYQPQHF. DNA for the CDR3: TGTGCCAGCAGAGGAGAAGACACCCTTTATCAGCCCCAGCATTTT.

This clonotype was recorded at least ten times. V usage is TRBV7-2 and J usage is TRBJ1-5, with 8 bases matching TRBD1. The length of the CDR3 is 13 residues. Trimming removed 6 bases from V and 4 bases from J; junction bases left unmatched: 2. Germline-derived CDR1 and CDR2 are SGHTA and FQGNSA. The CDR3 protein is CASSWDRNQPQHF. Written as DNA, the CDR3 is TGTGCCAGCAGTTGGGACAGGAATCAGCCCCAGCATTTT.

This clonotype was counted a few times. The rearrangement uses TRBV18 and TRBJ2-7, with a weak D call TRBD2 (6 bases). Per germline, CDR1 KGHSH and CDR2 LQKENI. The CDR3 sequence is 13 residues long. The ends were cut back, 6 bases at V and 6 bases at J, with 15 bases in the middle. CDR3: CASSGIGGSEQYF. DNA for the CDR3: TGTGCCAGCTCGGGGATTGGGGGGAGCGAGCAGTACTTC.

This clonotype was observed many times. The rearrangement links TRBV5-6 to TRBJ2-1; 14 positions match TRBD2. Germline V gene sequence: CDR1 SGHDT, CDR2 YYEEEE. CDR3 length: 16 residues. V shed 4 bases, J shed 7 bases, and the junction held 7 bases outside the gene matches. CDR3 in DNA: TGTGCCAGCAGCCGAAGACTAGCGGGAGGGCCAAATGAGCAGTTCTTC. Its protein is CASSRRLAGGPNEQFF.

The gene calls are TRBV2 and TRBJ2-4; 10 bases map to TRBD2. The length of the CDR3 is 17 residues. The trim removed 0 bases at V and 6 bases at J, leaving 8 bases unmatched. Germline CDR1 reads SNHLY; CDR2 reads FYNNEI. The CDR3 region is CASSEALQASGRNIQYF. The CDR3 coding sequence is TGTGCCAGCAGTGAAGCGCTTCAGGCTAGCGGGAGAAACATTCAGTACTTC.

The chain has TRBV7-2 and TRBJ2-5, with TRBD1 identical over 11 bases. The CDR3 length is 15 residues. Germline V gives CDR1 SGHTA, CDR2 FQGNSA. J gave up 4 bases and V 1 base, and 2 bases lay outside the gene matches. CDR3 sequence: CASSLVGTGGETQYF. For the CDR3, the DNA is TGTGCCAGCAGCTTAGTAGGGACAGGGGGAGAGACCCAGTACTTC.

At least ten counts were recorded for this clonotype. V usage is TRBV12-3 or TRBV12-4 and J usage is TRBJ1-2, with D possibly matching TRBD1 (5 bases). The CDR3 has 12 residues. V lost 6 bases and J 6 bases, leaving 11 bases between the germline ends. DNA of the CDR3: TGTGCCAGCAGCCCTGGGGGGGATGGCTACACCTTC. Its translation is CASSPGGDGYTF.

The chain is built from TRBV2 and TRBJ1-4, with D possibly matching TRBD1 (6 bases). The CDR3 has 16 amino acids. The germline CDR1 and CDR2 sequences are SNHLY and FYNNEI. V was trimmed by 3 bases and J by 8 bases, leaving 19 bases between them. The CDR3 DNA follows: TGTGCCAGCAGTGATTTTGGGGCAGGGCAGGGGGAAAAACTGTTTTTT. Its protein product is CASSDFGAGQGEKLFF. Drawing the rest from reference TRBV2 and TRBJ1-4, the complete variable domain is EPEVTQTPSHQVTQMGQEVILRCVPISNHLYFYWYRQILGQKVEFLVSFYNNEISEKSEIFDDQFSVERPDGSNFTLKIRSTKLEDSAMYFCASSDFGAGQGEKLFFGSGTQLSVL.

This chain connects TRBV4-1 to TRBJ2-3, with D possibly TRBD1 on 5 matching bases. CDR1 is MGHRA, CDR2 YSYEKL, per germline. This CDR3 is built from 15 residues. V lost 4 bases to trimming and J lost 6 bases, with 17 bases between them. This CDR3 is CASSPGQGPFDTQYF. In nucleotides, the CDR3 is TGCGCCAGCAGCCCCGGGCAGGGTCCGTTCGATACGCAGTATTTT.

The chain couples TRBV20-1 to TRBJ1-2; TRBD1 might be the D (6 bases). Trimming stripped 7 bases from V and 2 bases from J, with 14 bases between. Germline-derived CDR1 and CDR2 are DFQATT and SNEGSKA (reference sequence). CDR3 length equals 13 residues. CDR3 DNA: TGCAGTGTACAGGACAGATCGAACTATGGCTACACCTTC. This encodes CSVQDRSNYGYTF.

J is TRBJ2-2 and V is TRBV29-1, with TRBD2 matching over 8 bases. Trimming removed 2 bases from V and 4 bases from J; junction bases left unmatched: 6. This CDR3 region has 15 residues. Germline V lookup: CDR1 SQVTM, CDR2 ANQGSEA. This CDR3 is CSVENRGGITGELFF. For the CDR3, the DNA is TGCAGCGTTGAAAATCGGGGGGGCATCACCGGGGAGCTGTTTTTT.

There are a few counts of this clonotype. The gene calls are TRBV3-1 and TRBJ2-7; TRBD1 matches 7 bases. CDR3 length equals 13 residues. Unmatched junction bases numbered 5, after V lost 4 bases and J lost 5 bases. Germline loops: CDR1 LGHDT, CDR2 YNNKEL (reference sequence). The CDR3 spells CASSRQGPDEQYF. The CDR3 DNA reads as TGTGCCAGCAGCCGACAGGGTCCCGACGAGCAGTACTTC.

CDR3 region: CASSQELGQGAYEQYF. As DNA, the CDR3 is TGTGCCAGCAGCCAAGAGCTGGGACAGGGGGCCTACGAGCAGTACTTC. The chain uses TRBV4-2 and TRBJ2-7; TRBD1 matches 11 bases. Germline V gives CDR1 LGHNA, CDR2 YNFKEQ. V lost 0 bases, J lost 2 bases, and 3 bases stayed unmatched. The CDR3 length is 16 residues.